Shown below are 31 T cell receptor beta chains from a single sample sequenced in a study of cytomegalovirus exposure and HLA in healthy donors. Amplification used 60 Vbeta primers and 13 Jbeta primers. Data came from immunoSEQ multiplex PCR; TCRdb stores just in-frame clones and leaves some out. The repertoire includes 100,000 or so clones, roughly four fifths of them detected once, and roughly 3.5% sits in the top ten. Sample: PBMCs. These receptors all stem from a man aged 25 to 40 in good health and CMV-seropositive.

The chain links TRBV6-5 to TRBJ1-1; D may be TRBD1 (6 bases). CDR1 is MNHEY and CDR2 is SVGAGI in the germline V gene. The CDR3 extends over 15 amino acids. V was trimmed by 6 bases and J by 0 bases, leaving 14 bases between them. CDR3 DNA sequence: TGTGCCAGCAGCCTGAGCAGGGGCATGAACACTGAAGCTTTCTTT. It specifies CASSLSRGMNTEAFF.

This sequence joins TRBV30 and TRBJ1-6; TRBD1 matches 9 bases. Per germline, CDR1 GTSNPN and CDR2 SVGIG (reference sequence). Trimming cost V 2 bases and J 13 bases; bases outside gene matches: 12. The CDR3 extends over 15 amino acids. CDR3 DNA: TGTGCCTGGAGTCCGATTGAGGACAGGGGATTGCCCCTCCACTTT. Amino acids: CAWSPIEDRGLPLHF.

The chain is built from TRBV25-1 and TRBJ1-1; TRBD1 is a possible D gene (6 bases). CDR1 is MGHDK, CDR2 SYGVNS, per germline. The CDR3 spans 12 residues. V lost 6 bases, J lost 1 base, and 6 bases lay in between. The CDR3 DNA reads as TGTGCCAGCAGACAGGGGAACACTGAAGCTTTCTTT. Translated: CASRQGNTEAFF.

This sequence joins TRBV6-5 and TRBJ1-6; 7 bases line up with TRBD1. The germline V gene has CDR1 MNHEY and CDR2 SVGAGI. The CDR3 loop spans 14 amino acids. J gave up 7 bases and V 5 bases, and 5 bases lay outside the gene matches. The CDR3 here is CASSAGTENSPLHF. CDR3 nucleotides: TGTGCCAGCAGTGCCGGGACAGAGAATTCACCCCTCCACTTT.

This clone was observed a handful of times. The rearrangement links TRBV7-6 to TRBJ1-4, with 9 bases that match TRBD1. With 5 bases clipped from V and 5 bases from J, the junction kept 3 bases outside the gene matches. This CDR3 has 14 residues. Germline-derived CDR1 and CDR2 are SGHVS and FNYEAQ. CDR3 DNA sequence: TGTGCCAGCAGCAGGACAGGGGAGAATGAAAAACTGTTTTTT. Translated, it gives CASSRTGENEKLFF.

On this clone itself: The same CDR3 also results from other DNA sequences found in this sample. This chain connects TRBV15 to TRBJ2-2, with 11 nucleotides matching TRBD2. The length of the CDR3 is 17 residues. V trimming: 2 bases; J trimming: 4 bases; junction bases outside the gene matches: 6. CDR1 is LNHNV, CDR2 YYDKDF, per germline (reference sequence). As DNA, the CDR3 is TGTGCCACCAGCAGATCAGGACTAGCGGGTCGCACCGGGGAGCTGTTTTTT. Amino acids: CATSRSGLAGRTGELFF.

The CDR3 loop reads CASSGDRYNEQFF. The CDR3 bases are TGTGCCAGCAGTGGGGACAGATACAATGAGCAGTTCTTC. This chain connects TRBV2 to TRBJ2-1, with 7 bases matching TRBD1. The CDR3 consists of 13 residues. In germline, CDR1 is SNHLY, CDR2 FYNNEI. J was trimmed by 4 bases and V by 4 bases; bases with no gene match: 1.

This clone was counted between two and nine times. The rearrangement links TRBV28 to TRBJ1-6; TRBD1 matches 10 bases. The V and J ends lost 5 bases and 8 bases, in that order; junction bases with no gene match: 3. The CDR3 is 14 residues long. Germline values: CDR1 MDHEN, CDR2 SYDVKM. The CDR3 reads CASSGQGGYSPLHF. CDR3 in DNA: TGTGCCAGCAGTGGACAGGGGGGTTATTCACCCCTCCACTTT.

The chain couples TRBV10-3 to TRBJ2-3; the D gene is possibly TRBD2 (5 bases). The CDR3 length is 15 residues. CDR1 is ENHRY, CDR2 SYGVKD, per germline. Trimming cost V 7 bases and J 2 bases, with 16 bases left between them. The CDR3 DNA follows: TGTGCCATCAACTTTGAGGGTCTGAACACAGATACGCAGTATTTT. It specifies CAINFEGLNTDTQYF.

The V call is TRBV5-1, the J call TRBJ2-7; TRBD2 matches at 9 bases. Germline assignment: CDR1 SGHRS and CDR2 YFSETQ. The J segment lost 0 bases and the V segment lost 4 bases, leaving 2 bases of the junction unmatched. The CDR3 sequence is 14 residues long. The CDR3 nucleotides are TGCGCCAGCAGCGATAGCGGGAGCTCCTACGAGCAGTACTTC. Its translation is CASSDSGSSYEQYF.

The chain is built from TRBV18 and TRBJ2-7; D perhaps matches TRBD1 (6 bases). The CDR3 sequence is 13 residues long. Germline assignment: CDR1 KGHSH and CDR2 LQKENI. V lost 4 bases to trimming and J lost 6 bases, with 13 bases between them. CDR3 loop: CASSLNRVSEQYF. The DNA of the CDR3 is TGTGCCAGCTCACTGAACAGGGTAAGCGAGCAGTACTTC.

The CDR3 bases are TGTGCCAGCAGCTTAATGCGACAGTACGAGCAGTACTTC. Translated: CASSLMRQYEQYF. The V gene is TRBV11-2, the J gene TRBJ2-5, with TRBD1 as a possible D gene (5 bases). The tail of the sequence fits TRBJ2-7 better, so the J call may be wrong. The CDR3 covers 13 residues. Germline V gene data show CDR1 as SGHAT and CDR2 as FQNNGV.

The chain joins TRBV2 to TRBJ2-1; a possible D gene is TRBD1 (6 bases). Germline CDR1 and CDR2: SNHLY and FYNNEI. V was pared by 5 bases and J by 0 bases, with 11 bases between. This CDR3 comprises 15 residues. CDR3 amino acids: CASSSSGASYNEQFF. As DNA, the CDR3 is TGTGCCAGCAGTTCTTCAGGGGCCTCCTACAATGAGCAGTTCTTC.

This chain uses TRBV13 with TRBJ1-1; D is possibly TRBD1 (5 bases). Germline-derived CDR1 and CDR2 are PRHDT and FYEKMQ (reference sequence). The CDR3 covers 14 residues. Trimming cost V 7 bases and J 5 bases, with 17 bases left between them. The CDR3 bases are TGTGCCAGCACCCGACAGCCAGTGGAGACTGAAGCTTTCTTT. This sequence encodes CASTRQPVETEAFF.

The sample holds a few counts of this clone. The chain carries TRBV19 and TRBJ1-2; D gene ambiguous. V lost 3 bases and J lost 0, with 5 bases in between. The germline V gene encodes CDR1 LNHDA and CDR2 SQIVND (reference sequence). CDR3 length: 13 residues. The CDR3 nucleotides are TGTGCCAGTAGTATGGCGGCTAACTATGGCTACACCTTC. It codes for CASSMAANYGYTF.

The chain uses TRBV27 and TRBJ1-6; 8 bases are shared with TRBD1. Germline V CDR1 and CDR2: MNHEY, SMNVEV (reference sequence). J was trimmed by 9 bases and V by 0 bases; bases with no gene match: 4. The CDR3 contains 15 residues. The DNA of the CDR3 is TGTGCCAGCAGTTTATCTGGACAGGGCGGTTCACCCCTCCACTTT. It specifies CASSLSGQGGSPLHF.

The gene calls are TRBV7-9 and TRBJ1-5, with 8 bases aligning to TRBD1. CDR3 size: 14 residues. Germline CDR1 reads SEHNR; CDR2 reads FQNEAQ (reference sequence). V lost 7 bases and J lost 6; bases outside the gene matches: 8. The CDR3 DNA sequence: TGTGCCAGCACCTCAGACAGGGGAATTCAGCCCCAGCATTTT. Protein sequence: CASTSDRGIQPQHF.

The chain recombines TRBV28 with TRBJ2-3; 7 nucleotides align to TRBD1. The CDR3 totals 15 residues. The germline V gene has CDR1 MDHEN and CDR2 SYDVKM. J gave up 6 bases and V 5 bases, and 11 bases lay outside the gene matches. As DNA, the CDR3 is TGTGCCAGCAGTCCACCTGGACCCAGGGGGGATACGCAGTATTTT. Translated, it gives CASSPPGPRGDTQYF.

The V and J genes are TRBV27 and TRBJ2-7; the D is unclear. Trimming left V 4 bases short and J 3 bases short, with 10 bases between. The CDR3 is 13 amino acids. Per germline, CDR1 MNHEY and CDR2 SMNVEV (reference sequence). As DNA, the CDR3 is TGTGCCAGCAGTTCCCAGATTGACTACGAGCAGTACTTC. The encoded protein is CASSSQIDYEQYF.

V and J are TRBV11-2 and TRBJ2-5; 8 bases agree with TRBD2. V dropped 3 bases and J dropped 5; count of bases not matched to a gene: 11. Germline lookup yields CDR1 SGHAT and CDR2 FQNNGV. The CDR3 loop spans 16 amino acids. The CDR3 protein is CASSFTEGLGLETQYF. The CDR3 DNA follows: TGTGCCAGCAGCTTCACCGAGGGACTAGGGCTGGAGACCCAGTACTTC.

The rearrangement links TRBV11-2 to TRBJ2-7; D is possibly TRBD2 (6 bases). Germline V gene data show CDR1 as SGHAT and CDR2 as FQNNGV. V was shortened by 1 base and J by 0 bases, with 7 bases between the two germline ends. This CDR3 spans 14 amino acids. The CDR3 spells CASSLGRASYEQYF. The CDR3 nucleotides read TGTGCCAGCAGCTTAGGGAGGGCCTCCTACGAGCAGTACTTC. The full variable domain, its missing parts supplied by reference TRBV11-2 and TRBJ2-7, is EAGVAQSPRYKIIEKRQSVAFWCNPISGHATLYWYQQILGQGPKLLIQFQNNGVVDDSQLPKDRFSAERLKGVDSTLKIQPAKLEDSAVYLCASSLGRASYEQYFGPGTRLTVT.

This chain connects TRBV4-1 to TRBJ2-7; TRBD2 agrees at 7 bases. Germline CDR1 MGHRA, CDR2 YSYEKL. Trimming at V came to 0 bases and at J to 1 base, leaving 6 bases not matched to a gene. This CDR3 has 16 residues. In DNA, the CDR3 is TGCGCCAGCAGCCAAGATGTTCTAGCGGCTTCCTACGAGCAGTACTTC. Protein sequence: CASSQDVLAASYEQYF.

The CDR3 spells CASSLAGAAEQYF. DNA for the CDR3: TGTGCCAGCAGCTTGGCAGGGGCAGCCGAGCAGTACTTC. The gene calls are TRBV5-4 and TRBJ2-5, with a tentative D call TRBD1 (6 bases). The end of the DNA fits TRBJ2-7 better, so the J call may be wrong. This CDR3 has 13 residues. Germline assignment: CDR1 SGHNT and CDR2 YYREEE (reference sequence).

This clone was counted between two and nine times. This chain links TRBV5-1 with TRBJ1-4; D is uncertain. The CDR3 runs to 16 residues. Trimming cost V 0 bases and J 8 bases, with 17 bases left between them. Germline V gene sequence: CDR1 SGHRS, CDR2 YFSETQ. CDR3 protein: CASSLGTAPREEKLFF. In nucleotides, the CDR3 is TGCGCCAGCAGCTTGGGAACAGCCCCCCGGGAGGAAAAACTGTTTTTT.

The V gene is TRBV7-9, the J gene TRBJ2-1; D remains ambiguous. Looked up from germline, CDR1 is SEHNR and CDR2 is FQNEAQ (reference sequence). The CDR3 spans 16 residues. V was cut by 0 bases and J by 7 bases, with 16 bases left in between. CDR3 sequence reads: CASSLAAGSPFNEQFF. The CDR3 bases are TGTGCCAGCAGCTTAGCGGCAGGAAGCCCCTTTAATGAGCAGTTCTTC. Variable domain in full (rest from reference TRBV7-9 and TRBJ2-1): DTGVSQNPRHKITKRGQNVTFRCDPISEHNRLYWYRQTLGQGPEFLTYFQNEAQLEKSRLLSDRFSAERPKGSFSTLEIQRTEQGDSAMYLCASSLAAGSPFNEQFFGPGTRLTVL.

V is TRBV7-9 and J is TRBJ2-7; 12 bases map to TRBD2. Germline CDR1 is SEHNR and CDR2 is FQNEAQ (reference sequence). The CDR3 has 14 residues. With 4 bases clipped from V and 8 bases from J, the junction kept 6 bases outside the gene matches. In DNA, the CDR3 is TGTGCCAGCAGCTCCGGGACTAGCGGGCTCCAGCAGTACTTC. Its translation is CASSSGTSGLQQYF. The full variable domain, its missing parts supplied by reference TRBV7-9 and TRBJ2-7, is DTGVSQNPRHKITKRGQNVTFRCDPISEHNRLYWYRQTLGQGPEFLTYFQNEAQLEKSRLLSDRFSAERPKGSFSTLEIQRTEQGDSAMYLCASSSGTSGLQQYFGPGTRLTVT.

V and J are TRBV29-1 and TRBJ2-7; TRBD1 aligns across 8 bases. V was clipped by 6 bases and J by 2 bases; unmatched bases: 6. The length of the CDR3 is 13 residues. Germline CDR1 reads SQVTM; CDR2 reads ANQGSEA. The CDR3 here is CSVVEQGAYEQYF. DNA of the CDR3: TGCAGCGTCGTCGAACAGGGGGCCTACGAGCAGTACTTC.

The chain joins TRBV28 to TRBJ2-7; no clear D. Trimming pared 9 bases from V and 2 bases from J, leaving 11 bases between. The CDR3 sequence is 12 residues long. Germline values: CDR1 MDHEN, CDR2 SYDVKM. The CDR3 loop is CASGRRTYEQYF. Written as DNA, the CDR3 is TGTGCCAGTGGGCGCAGAACCTACGAGCAGTACTTC. The complete variable domain, with remaining parts taken from reference TRBV28 and TRBJ2-7, reads DVKVTQSSRYLVKRTGEKVFLECVQDMDHENMFWYRQDPGLGLRLIYFSYDVKMKEKGDIPEGYSVSREKKERFSLILESASTNQTSMYLCASGRRTYEQYFGPGTRLTVT.

This rearrangement joins TRBV7-8 to TRBJ2-7; a weak D match, TRBD1 (5 bases). CDR1 and CDR2 (germline): SGHVS, FQNEAQ. The CDR3 runs to 14 residues. The V end lost 6 bases, the J end lost 3 bases, and 15 bases lay between the germline ends. The CDR3 spells CASSPPQGFYEQYF. CDR3 nucleotide sequence: TGTGCCAGCAGTCCACCCCAGGGTTTCTACGAGCAGTACTTC.

The chain combines TRBV7-2 with TRBJ2-1; 9 bases match TRBD1. The germline gives CDR1 SGHTA, CDR2 FQGNSA. V shed 6 bases, J shed 5 bases, and the junction held 11 bases outside the gene matches. The CDR3 extends over 16 amino acids. CDR3 DNA: TGTGCCAGCAGTCCACCCCGGGACAGGGTGGACAATGAGCAGTTCTTC. It is translated as CASSPPRDRVDNEQFF.

The chain is built from TRBV11-2 and TRBJ2-7; TRBD2 matches 13 bases. Germline CDR1 reads SGHAT; CDR2 reads FQNNGV. Trimming at V came to 5 bases and at J to 2 bases, leaving 9 bases not matched to a gene. This CDR3 contains 17 residues. The CDR3 protein is CASSKLAGGPGAYEQYF. CDR3 bases: TGTGCCAGCAGCAAACTAGCGGGAGGGCCTGGGGCCTACGAGCAGTACTTC.